The 7 T cell receptor beta chains given below trace back to one sample, sequenced in a study of T cell repertoires in cytomegalovirus infection. TCRdb reprocessed the reads via MiXCR and lists one record per CDR3 protein. The sample holds about 890,000 distinct CDR3 sequences, roughly 31% seen once. These receptors have no identified antigens. This specimen consisted of cultured CD8+ T cells from PBMCs, obtained from culture after CMV antigen stimulation. Receptor source: a human donor in good health (CMV status not recorded). Some clones in this sample may be carry-over from other donors' samples.

V is TRBV29-1 and J is TRBJ2-3; tentative D call: TRBD2 (5 bases). The V end was cut by 7 bases, the J end by 1 base, with 15 bases between. The CDR3 is 14 residues long. CDR1 is SQVTM, CDR2 ANQGSEA, per germline. This chain's CDR3 is CSAEGEWGTDTQYF. The CDR3 DNA follows: TGCAGCGCCGAGGGCGAATGGGGCACAGATACGCAGTATTTT.

The chain couples TRBV9 to TRBJ2-2; 9 nucleotides align to TRBD2. V trimming: 0 bases; J trimming: 4 bases; junction bases outside the gene matches: 7. CDR3 length: 17 residues. Germline CDR1 SGDLS, CDR2 YYNGEE. The CDR3 DNA reads as TGTGCCAGCAGCGTAGCTCGGATAGCGGGGGTCACCGGGGAGCTGTTTTTT. Encoded protein: CASSVARIAGVTGELFF. Combining the CDR3 with reference TRBV9 and TRBJ2-2 gives the whole variable domain DSGVTQTPKHLITATGQRVTLRCSPRSGDLSVYWYQQSLDQGLQFLIQYYNGEERAKGNILERFSAQQFPDLHSELNLSSLELGDSALYFCASSVARIAGVTGELFFGEGSRLTVL.

This clonotype has just a few counts. The chain's CDR3 is CASSLTAGDEQYV. In DNA form, the CDR3 reads TGTGCCAGCAGCTTAACGGCAGGGGACGAGCAGTACGTC. The gene calls are TRBV7-3 and TRBJ2-7; D perhaps matches TRBD1 (6 bases). The V gene lost 0 bases and the J gene lost 5 bases, with 8 bases spanning the gap. The CDR3 is made up of 13 amino acids. The germline V gene has CDR1 SGHTA and CDR2 FQGTGA.

Points on this clonotype: The junction departs from the called germline gene at one end, perhaps through a read error. The chain uses TRBV27 and TRBJ2-2, with D unclear. The CDR3 contains 13 residues. The germline V gene encodes CDR1 MNHEY and CDR2 SMNVEV (reference sequence). CDR3 amino acids: CASSYGLPGELFF. The CDR3 DNA reads as TGTGCCAGTAGTTACGGGTTGCCCGGGGAGCTGTTTTTT.

This clonotype was detected only a few times. CDR3 region: CASSLWGALHQPQHF. The CDR3 nucleotides are TGTGCCAGCAGTTTATGGGGGGCGTTACATCAGCCCCAGCATTTT. V and J are TRBV28 and TRBJ1-5, with a tentative D call TRBD1 (6 bases). The germline V gene has CDR1 MDHEN and CDR2 SYDVKM. CDR3 size: 15 residues. Trimming took 0 bases from V and 5 from J, leaving 11 bases between them.

This rearrangement joins TRBV27 to TRBJ2-2; D is possibly TRBD2 (7 bases). V was trimmed by 7 bases and J by 6 bases, leaving 12 bases between them. CDR3 length equals 13 residues. CDR1 is MNHEY, CDR2 SMNVEV, per germline (reference sequence). The CDR3, as DNA: TGTGCCAGCATCGGGGGGCGCGCCGGGGAGCTGTTTTTT. Translating gives CASIGGRAGELFF.

CDR3 DNA sequence: TGCAGTGCTACTAGCCCGGGACCCTATGGCTACACCTTC. It yields the protein CSATSPGPYGYTF. The chain recombines TRBV20-1 with TRBJ1-2; the D gene is possibly TRBD1 (5 bases). Germline CDR1 reads DFQATT; CDR2 reads SNEGSKA (reference sequence). Trimming stripped 4 bases from V and 4 bases from J, with 13 bases between. The CDR3 loop spans 13 amino acids.